This TCR beta chain is drawn from a study of T-cell memory formation after mild COVID-19. Study-wide background: Largely, TCR clusters stayed within a single donor.

The CDR3 totals 18 residues. V was clipped by 6 bases and J by 0 bases; unmatched bases: 13. Per the germline V gene, CDR1 is MNHNY and CDR2 is SVGAGI (reference sequence). TCRdb reanalysed the 5' RACE reads using MiXCR and keeps one entry per CDR3 protein. The table shows about 350,000 distinct CDR3 sequences, with roughly 15% occurring only once. Study-level findings and limits: Day 37-peaking second-wave clones had unconfirmed SARS-CoV-2 specificity. Mainly in CM and EM were contracting CD4+ clones; CD8+ were in EMRA.

Remarks on this clonotype: What it binds is unknown.

The specimen sequenced was PBMCs or a T cell subset sorted from them (not recorded which). J is TRBJ2-3 and V is TRBV6-6, with 9 bases that match TRBD2. The receptor's source is a man between 18 and 35 years old who had mild COVID-19 (a few samples of this study predate the infection). Cell type and time point are not known. CDR3 in DNA: TGTGCCAGCAGATTCGGCGGGGGGGCGCTCCGTAGCACAGATACGCAGTATTTT. Protein product: CASRFGGGALRSTDTQYF.